Listed below are T cell receptor beta chains from one sample, sequenced in a study of T cells after yellow fever vaccination. TCRdb re-analysed the 5' RACE reads in MiXCR, keeping a single row per CDR3 protein. In the table there are about 240,000 distinct CDR3 sequences, 6.9% of which are singletons. Here the sequenced sample was CD4+ T cells sorted from PBMCs, taken 15 days after the yellow fever booster vaccination. These receptors originate from a man under 40 who received the YFV17D yellow fever vaccine. The CDR3 runs from the conserved cysteine through the conserved F or W. The D gene is left open where the match is weak. A row's size may be missing; if present it is once, few, many or a size class.

cdr3_nt cdr3_aa j_call v_call clone_size d_call
TGTGCCACCAGTGAAGGGACAGGGTATGGAAACATTCAGTACTTC CATSEGTGYGNIQYF TRBJ2-4 TRBV24-1 many TRBD1
TGTGCCAGCAGCTTAGAGGGTGGAGTTTCACCCCTCCACTTT CASSLEGGVSPLHF TRBJ1-6 TRBV11-2 few NA
TGCAGTGCTACCCTTTGGGGGAGTTATTCAGATACGCAGTATTTT CSATLWGSYSDTQYF TRBJ2-3 TRBV20-1 NA NA
TGTGCCAGCATAGGTCTTCTAGCGAACTCCTACAATGAGCAGTTCTTC CASIGLLANSYNEQFF TRBJ2-1 TRBV6-1 many NA
TGTGCCAGCAGTCGCTCGGGGGGGACTCTTGAGCAGTACTTC CASSRSGGTLEQYF TRBJ2-7 TRBV7-2 many TRBD2
TGTGCCAGTAGACGACGTCGTGAGCAGTACTTC CASRRRREQYF TRBJ2-7 TRBV12-3/TRBV12-4 many NA
TGCAGTGCTAGACACCCGGCGGGGGACGAGCAGTACTTC CSARHPAGDEQYF TRBJ2-7 TRBV20-1 many TRBD2
TGTGCCAGCAGCTTGATCCGGGGGCGTAGGACCGGGGAGCTGTTTTTT CASSLIRGRRTGELFF TRBJ2-2 TRBV5-6 few NA
TGTGCCAGCAGCCAGCAACATTACGCGAACACCGGGGAGCTGTTTTTT CASSQQHYANTGELFF TRBJ2-2 TRBV4-2 few NA
TGCAGTTGGTCCGGGAGGCGAGAGACCCAGTACTTC CSWSGRRETQYF TRBJ2-5 TRBV29-1 NA TRBD2
TGTGCCAGCAGCAACGCCTACGAGCAGTACTTC CASSNAYEQYF TRBJ2-7 TRBV7-2 NA NA
TGTGCTAGTGGTTTGCTCGGCGGCACAGATACGCAGTATTTT CASGLLGGTDTQYF TRBJ2-3 TRBV12-5 NA NA
TGTGCCATGAGCCCCGGGCGCCTTGGCTTGAACGAGCAGTACTTC CAMSPGRLGLNEQYF TRBJ2-7 TRBV4-2 NA NA
TGTGCCAGCAGTTCAGACGGAAGAAGAAACTATGGCTACACCTTC CASSSDGRRNYGYTF TRBJ1-2 TRBV6-2/TRBV6-3 many NA
TGCAGCGTTCGAACGCAGGGGGCGGTATACTACGAGCAGTACTTC CSVRTQGAVYYEQYF TRBJ2-7 TRBV29-1 few TRBD1
TGTGCCAGCCAGGCCCTAGGGCGACCTGAGCAGTTCTTC CASQALGRPEQFF TRBJ2-1 TRBV6-2/TRBV6-3 NA NA
TGTGCCAGCAGCCAACACCAGACCAGCCCTCAAGAGACCCAGTACTTC CASSQHQTSPQETQYF TRBJ2-5 TRBV14 many NA
TGTGCCAGCGGGACGGGCTTCTACGAGCAGTACTTC CASGTGFYEQYF TRBJ2-7 TRBV7-8 many NA
TGTGCCAGCAGCCAAGGGAGCGGGGACGGTCGCTCCTACGAGCAGTACTTC CASSQGSGDGRSYEQYF TRBJ2-7 TRBV4-2 many TRBD2
TGTGCCAGCAGTTTAAGGCATCTCGAGCAGTACTTC CASSLRHLEQYF TRBJ2-7 TRBV28 NA NA
TGCAGCGCTACGACAGGGTCAGGAGTGGACACTGAAGCTTTCTTT CSATTGSGVDTEAFF TRBJ1-1 TRBV29-1 many TRBD1
TGTGCCAGCAGCTTCCAACAGGGGAACTCTGGAAACACCATATATTTT CASSFQQGNSGNTIYF TRBJ1-3 TRBV11-2 NA TRBD1
TGTGCCAGTACCGAAACAGGGCGGGTCGTGGATGAGCAGTTCTTC CASTETGRVVDEQFF TRBJ2-1 TRBV19 few NA
TGTGCCAGCAGGCAACAGGGACAGGCCACTGAAGCTTTCTTT CASRQQGQATEAFF TRBJ1-1 TRBV7-8 few TRBD1
TGTGCCAGCAGTGAAGACCTGGGACAGAATGAAAAACTGTTTTTT CASSEDLGQNEKLFF TRBJ1-4 TRBV25-1 many TRBD1
TGCAGTGCTACCGACGTGTACCGCAATGAGCAGTTCTTC CSATDVYRNEQFF TRBJ2-1 TRBV20-1 few NA
TGCAGCCCGGGACAGGGGTCTTCAGATACGCAGTATTTT CSPGQGSSDTQYF TRBJ2-3 TRBV20-1 few TRBD1
TGCGCCAGCAGCCAAGATATCGGGACAGGGGGGCAGCCCCAGCATTTT CASSQDIGTGGQPQHF TRBJ1-5 TRBV4-3 many TRBD1
TGTGCCAGCGGAGCGGACTACACAGATACGCAGTATTTT CASGADYTDTQYF TRBJ2-3 TRBV12-3/TRBV12-4 NA NA
TGTGCCAGCAGCTTGGTTGAGACTGAAGCTTTCTTT CASSLVETEAFF TRBJ1-1 TRBV5-6 many NA
TGTGCCAGCTCACCGGGGACAGGTTTGGACGAGCAGTACTTC CASSPGTGLDEQYF TRBJ2-7 TRBV18 NA TRBD1
TGTGCCAGCAGACCACCGGGATCCTTCTACAATGAGCAGTTCTTC CASRPPGSFYNEQFF TRBJ2-1 TRBV6-2/TRBV6-3 NA NA
TGTGCCAGCAGACTTGGGACTAGGCCCTACAATGAGCAGTTCTTC CASRLGTRPYNEQFF TRBJ2-1 TRBV6-1 few TRBD2
TGTGCCAGCAGTTTAGGGGAGAGGTATGAGCAGTTCTTC CASSLGERYEQFF TRBJ2-1 TRBV12-3/TRBV12-4 few NA
TGCAGTGCTAGAGATGGCTCCGTGGGGGGCAATCAGCCCCAGCATTTT CSARDGSVGGNQPQHF TRBJ1-5 TRBV20-1 NA NA
TGCAGTGCTAGAAGTGGGACAGACTCTGGGGCCAACGTCCTGACTTTC CSARSGTDSGANVLTF TRBJ2-6 TRBV20-1 few TRBD1
TGTGCCATCCTTGGGGGGCAGACAGATACGCAGTATTTT CAILGGQTDTQYF TRBJ2-3 TRBV10-3 NA NA
TGTGCCAGCAGCATGGGACAGCTCCAAGAGACCCAGTACTTC CASSMGQLQETQYF TRBJ2-5 TRBV5-6 NA TRBD1
TGTGCCAGCAGCCGGGGACTAGCGGGCACAGATACGCAGTATTTT CASSRGLAGTDTQYF TRBJ2-3 TRBV7-6 NA TRBD2
TGTGCCATCTCTCCATCAACGGATACGCAGTATTTT CAISPSTDTQYF TRBJ2-3 TRBV10-3 many NA
TGTGCCAGCAGCCAACTCTCAGGGGTCGAGCAGTACTTC CASSQLSGVEQYF TRBJ2-7 TRBV3-1 NA NA
TGTGCCAGCAGATTGCGGGAGACCTCCTACGAGCAGTACTTC CASRLRETSYEQYF TRBJ2-7 TRBV2 many TRBD2
TGTGCCACCAGCGAGAGCCGGGCGGGACATGAGCAGTTCTTC CATSESRAGHEQFF TRBJ2-1 TRBV15 few NA
TGTGCCAGCGGAACAGTCAATGAGCAGTTCTTC CASGTVNEQFF TRBJ2-1 TRBV28 NA NA
TGTGCCAGCAGTTTGTCACAGGGGGCCAAAAACATTCAGTACTTC CASSLSQGAKNIQYF TRBJ2-4 TRBV12-3/TRBV12-4 few TRBD1
TGCGCCAGCAGCTTGAGTGAGGGCAATGAGCAGTTCTTC CASSLSEGNEQFF TRBJ2-1 TRBV5-1 many NA
TGCAGTGCTAGAGACTCCACGTGGAGCGGAGTCAAGGCCTACGAGCAGTACTTC CSARDSTWSGVKAYEQYF TRBJ2-7 TRBV20-1 few NA
TGTGCCAGCAGCTTAAAACAGGGCGCGACTAGCGCCCTTTCCTCCTACGAGCAGTACTTC CASSLKQGATSALSSYEQYF TRBJ2-7 TRBV11-2 few TRBD2
TGCAGTGCTAGGGGGGACCAAAGAGGGAACATTCAGTACTTC CSARGDQRGNIQYF TRBJ2-4 TRBV20-1 few NA
TGTGCCAGCAGCAGGGAGCTAGATGACACTGAAGCTTTCTTT CASSRELDDTEAFF TRBJ1-1 TRBV21-1 many NA
TGTGCCAGCAGCTTAGCGCGTACAGGGGCTACCGGGGAGCTGTTTTTT CASSLARTGATGELFF TRBJ2-2 TRBV7-2 NA TRBD1
TGCGCCAGCAGCTTAGGGCAGAGGGGGAGCGAGCAGTACTTC CASSLGQRGSEQYF TRBJ2-7 TRBV5-1 few NA
TGTGCCAGCAGCTTGGACCCCTCATCCACAGATACGCAGTATTTT CASSLDPSSTDTQYF TRBJ2-3 TRBV5-6 few NA
TGTGCCAGCTCATCGCGGACAGGGCGGACGGATTCACCCCTCCACTTT CASSSRTGRTDSPLHF TRBJ1-6 TRBV18 many TRBD1
TGTGCCAGTACCCTAGCGGGAGGTGGAGAAAACATTCAGTACTTC CASTLAGGGENIQYF TRBJ2-4 TRBV19 few TRBD2